This T cell receptor beta chain was obtained from a study of cytomegalovirus exposure and HLA in healthy donors. Study in general: The Caucasian-associated ancestry cluster contained around four fifths of the 300 to 450 genotyped donors.

To note about this clone: An end of the junction does not agree with germline; a read error may underlie this. The identical CDR3 is also encoded by other nucleotide sequences in the sample.

Germline V gene data show CDR1 as SGHNT and CDR2 as YYREEE (reference sequence). This CDR3 has 15 amino acids. PCR amplification relied on 60 Vbeta primers (plus 13 Jbeta primers). Source study methods: Later analysis identified roughly 84 million unique TCR beta chains, 8.5 million to 13 million shared. Generated by immunoSEQ multiplex PCR, the TCRdb table keeps only in-frame clones and is missing some. V, J and clone size reflect that table, while D and trimming were determined from the DNA. This sample yields 200,000 to 250,000 clones, of which approximately 85% are seen a single time; about 2.6% belongs to the top ten.

The chain uses TRBV5-4 and TRBJ2-5, with 10 bases aligning to TRBD1. Input material: PBMCs. The receptor comes from a woman aged 40-49 years in good health and CMV-seronegative. The CDR3 nucleotides are TGCGCCAGCAGCGTCGGACAGGGGGGGAGGGAGACCCAGTACTTC. This sequence encodes CASSVGQGGRETQYF.